A selection of T cell receptor beta chains follows, all from one sample in a study of cytomegalovirus exposure and HLA in healthy donors. Repertoires were generated with immunoSEQ multiplex PCR, while TCRdb's copy carries only in-frame clones and drops some. The listing contains around 51,000 clones. Sequencing was performed on PBMCs. These TCRs come from a woman between 40 and 55 years old in good health and CMV-seronegative. The CDR3 runs from the conserved cysteine through the conserved F or W. D genes are given only for firm matches. Size values are once, few and many counts, or a class for expanded clones, and some rows have none.

clone_size: NA
v_call: TRBV10-3
d_call: TRBD1
j_call: TRBJ1-2
cdr3_nt: TGTGCCATCAGCGCGGGGGGGGACAGGGGATATGGCTACACCTTC
cdr3_aa: CAISAGGDRGYGYTF

clone_size: NA
v_call: TRBV11-1
d_call: NA
j_call: TRBJ2-1
cdr3_nt: TGTGCCAGCAGCCTGAAAGCGAGCTCCTACAATGAGCAGTTCTTC
cdr3_aa: CASSLKASSYNEQFF

clone_size: NA
v_call: TRBV19
d_call: TRBD1
j_call: TRBJ1-2
cdr3_nt: TGTGCCAGTAGAGGGCAGGGGGCGGGCGGCTACACCTTC
cdr3_aa: CASRGQGAGGYTF

clone_size: NA
v_call: TRBV6-5
d_call: TRBD1
j_call: TRBJ2-1
cdr3_nt: TGTGCCAGCAGAAGACAGGGTTACTACAATGAGCAGTTCTTC
cdr3_aa: CASRRQGYYNEQFF

clone_size: NA
v_call: TRBV18
d_call: NA
j_call: TRBJ2-1
cdr3_nt: TGTGCCAGCTCCCGTCTCGGCAATGAGCAGTTCTTC
cdr3_aa: CASSRLGNEQFF

clone_size: NA
v_call: TRBV5-1
d_call: TRBD2
j_call: TRBJ2-5
cdr3_nt: TGCGCCAGCAGCAAGGGAGGTAGCGGGGAAGAGACCCAGTACTTC
cdr3_aa: CASSKGGSGEETQYF

clone_size: NA
v_call: TRBV30
d_call: NA
j_call: TRBJ1-1
cdr3_nt: TGTGCCTGGAGTGGGCAGGTGAACACTGAAGCTTTCTTT
cdr3_aa: CAWSGQVNTEAFF

clone_size: NA
v_call: TRBV27
d_call: TRBD2
j_call: TRBJ2-7
cdr3_nt: TGTGCCAGCAGTTTACGGCTAGCGGGAGGGCCCTACGAGCAGTACTTC
cdr3_aa: CASSLRLAGGPYEQYF

clone_size: NA
v_call: TRBV7-8
d_call: NA
j_call: TRBJ2-7
cdr3_nt: TGTGCCAGCAGTTTCAAGGCCCTAGGGGCAGGGTACGAGCAGTACTTC
cdr3_aa: CASSFKALGAGYEQYF

clone_size: NA
v_call: TRBV11-3
d_call: TRBD2
j_call: TRBJ2-1
cdr3_nt: TGTGCCAGCAGCTTAGGGGGGGCTAGCGGGGCTGATGAGCAGTTCTTC
cdr3_aa: CASSLGGASGADEQFF

clone_size: NA
v_call: TRBV4-3
d_call: NA
j_call: TRBJ1-1
cdr3_nt: TGCGCCAGCAGCCAGGACTGGAGATCCGAAGCTTTCTTT
cdr3_aa: CASSQDWRSEAFF

clone_size: NA
v_call: TRBV5-1
d_call: NA
j_call: TRBJ1-1
cdr3_nt: TGCGCCAGCAGCCAAGGTCCGGGAAAGAACACTGAAGCTTTCTTT
cdr3_aa: CASSQGPGKNTEAFF

clone_size: NA
v_call: TRBV7-9
d_call: NA
j_call: TRBJ2-5
cdr3_nt: TGTGCCAGCAGCTCCGCCTGGCTTAGCGGCACCCAAGAGACCCAGTACTTC
cdr3_aa: CASSSAWLSGTQETQYF

clone_size: NA
v_call: TRBV7-9
d_call: NA
j_call: TRBJ2-5
cdr3_nt: TGCGCCAGCAGCTCGAGATGGGCAGAACAAGAGACCCAGTACTTC
cdr3_aa: CASSSRWAEQETQYF

clone_size: NA
v_call: TRBV4-3
d_call: NA
j_call: TRBJ2-3
cdr3_nt: TGCGCCAGCAGCCAAGCCCCGGTACAGGGTGGCGACACAGATACGCAGTATTTT
cdr3_aa: CASSQAPVQGGDTDTQYF

clone_size: NA
v_call: TRBV11-2
d_call: NA
j_call: TRBJ2-7
cdr3_nt: TGTGCCAGCAGCTTAGATTGGAGCGAGCAGTACTTC
cdr3_aa: CASSLDWSEQYF

clone_size: NA
v_call: TRBV27
d_call: NA
j_call: TRBJ2-2
cdr3_nt: TGTGCCAGCAGTTTCCCGACCGGGGAGCTGTTTTTT
cdr3_aa: CASSFPTGELFF

clone_size: NA
v_call: TRBV9
d_call: TRBD2
j_call: TRBJ2-1
cdr3_nt: TGTGCCAGCAGCGCAGGGACTAGCGGGTTAGGGGCAACGGATGAGCAGTTCTTC
cdr3_aa: CASSAGTSGLGATDEQFF

clone_size: NA
v_call: TRBV9
d_call: TRBD2
j_call: TRBJ2-6
cdr3_nt: TGTGCCAGCACCCGGGAGGCTGGGGCCAACGTCCTGACTTTC
cdr3_aa: CASTREAGANVLTF

clone_size: NA
v_call: TRBV27
d_call: TRBD1
j_call: TRBJ1-5
cdr3_nt: TGTGCCAGCAGTTCGACAGGGGTTTGGCAGCCCCAGCATTTT
cdr3_aa: CASSSTGVWQPQHF

clone_size: NA
v_call: TRBV6-1
d_call: TRBD2
j_call: TRBJ2-5
cdr3_nt: TGTGCCAGCAGTGAAAGCCTAGCGGGTAAGCAGTACTTC
cdr3_aa: CASSESLAGKQYF

clone_size: NA
v_call: TRBV29-1
d_call: NA
j_call: TRBJ1-1
cdr3_nt: TGCAGCGTTGAAAAGTTGGAGGGAACTGAAGCTTTCTTT
cdr3_aa: CSVEKLEGTEAFF

clone_size: NA
v_call: TRBV5-1
d_call: NA
j_call: TRBJ2-1
cdr3_nt: TGCGCCAGCAGCGGCGCCCTAGATTACTCCGACAATGAGCAGTTCTTC
cdr3_aa: CASSGALDYSDNEQFF

clone_size: NA
v_call: TRBV7-8
d_call: TRBD1
j_call: TRBJ1-2
cdr3_nt: TGTGCCAGCAGCGCCTACACAGGGGGCGCGGGGGGCTACACCTTC
cdr3_aa: CASSAYTGGAGGYTF

clone_size: NA
v_call: TRBV4-2
d_call: NA
j_call: TRBJ1-6
cdr3_nt: TGTGCCAGCAGCCAAGGGAGGAAATATAATTCACCCCTCCACTTT
cdr3_aa: CASSQGRKYNSPLHF

clone_size: NA
v_call: TRBV19
d_call: NA
j_call: TRBJ2-2
cdr3_nt: TGTGCCAGTAAGGTAGCTAATCGCGGGACCGGGGAGCTGTTTTTT
cdr3_aa: CASKVANRGTGELFF

clone_size: NA
v_call: TRBV5-5
d_call: NA
j_call: TRBJ2-7
cdr3_nt: TGTGCCAGCGGCAGGGGTAAGGACGAGCAGTACTTC
cdr3_aa: CASGRGKDEQYF

clone_size: NA
v_call: TRBV9
d_call: NA
j_call: TRBJ1-1
cdr3_nt: TGTGCCAGCAGCGTAAGTAATACAGGGACTGAAGCTTTCTTT
cdr3_aa: CASSVSNTGTEAFF

clone_size: NA
v_call: TRBV13
d_call: TRBD2
j_call: TRBJ2-4
cdr3_nt: TGTGCCAGCAGCTCGGCAAGCGGGACTAGCGGGGGGGCCTCCAAAAACATTCAGTACTTC
cdr3_aa: CASSSASGTSGGASKNIQYF

clone_size: NA
v_call: TRBV7-2
d_call: NA
j_call: TRBJ1-1
cdr3_nt: TGTGCCAGCAGCTTAGCCAGGAACACTGAAGCTTTCTTT
cdr3_aa: CASSLARNTEAFF

clone_size: NA
v_call: TRBV2
d_call: TRBD1
j_call: TRBJ1-2
cdr3_nt: TGTGCCAGCAGCATACGACAGGGGGCGAGTGGCTACACCTTC
cdr3_aa: CASSIRQGASGYTF

clone_size: NA
v_call: TRBV7-8
d_call: TRBD1
j_call: TRBJ1-4
cdr3_nt: TGTGCCAGCAGCTTGGGGACAGCAAGTGAAAAACTGTTTTTT
cdr3_aa: CASSLGTASEKLFF

clone_size: NA
v_call: TRBV19
d_call: NA
j_call: TRBJ2-7
cdr3_nt: TGTGCCAGTAGTATAGAGACGGCCAGGGAGCAGTACTTC
cdr3_aa: CASSIETAREQYF

clone_size: NA
v_call: TRBV9
d_call: NA
j_call: TRBJ2-5
cdr3_nt: TGTGCCAGCAGCCGCGAAGAGACCCAGTACTTC
cdr3_aa: CASSREETQYF

clone_size: NA
v_call: TRBV9
d_call: TRBD2
j_call: TRBJ2-6
cdr3_nt: TGTGCCAGCAGCTCCATGGGGAGGGCTGGGGCCAACGTCCTGACTTTC
cdr3_aa: CASSSMGRAGANVLTF

clone_size: NA
v_call: TRBV7-9
d_call: TRBD1
j_call: TRBJ1-1
cdr3_nt: TGTGCCAGCAGCCGTGAGAGGGGGCGCGGCACTGAAGCTTTCTTT
cdr3_aa: CASSRERGRGTEAFF

clone_size: NA
v_call: TRBV6-6
d_call: TRBD2
j_call: TRBJ2-7
cdr3_nt: TGTGCCAGCAGCCCTAGCGGGGGCCTTTCCTACGGGCAGTACTTC
cdr3_aa: CASSPSGGLSYGQYF

clone_size: NA
v_call: TRBV5-1
d_call: TRBD2
j_call: TRBJ2-3
cdr3_nt: TGCGCCAGCAGCTTGTGGGGGGGGTCTAGCGGTGGGTCAGATACGCAGTATTTT
cdr3_aa: CASSLWGGSSGGSDTQYF

clone_size: NA
v_call: TRBV19
d_call: TRBD2
j_call: TRBJ2-7
cdr3_nt: TGTGCCAGTAGTATAGAGTTTTCGGGCGGGAGGGCCTTATCCTACGAGCAGTACTTC
cdr3_aa: CASSIEFSGGRALSYEQYF

clone_size: NA
v_call: TRBV6-5
d_call: TRBD1
j_call: TRBJ1-2
cdr3_nt: TGTGCCAGCAGAACCAGGGGGTTGTATGGCTACACCTTC
cdr3_aa: CASRTRGLYGYTF

clone_size: NA
v_call: TRBV5-4
d_call: TRBD1
j_call: TRBJ2-1
cdr3_nt: TGTGCCAGCAGCTTGGAAGACAGGGGGGGGGTCTTC
cdr3_aa: CASSLEDRGGVF

clone_size: NA
v_call: TRBV19
d_call: NA
j_call: TRBJ1-1
cdr3_nt: TGTGCCAGTAGTATACAGCCAAGCCCACCGGGTGAAGCTTTCTTT
cdr3_aa: CASSIQPSPPGEAFF

clone_size: NA
v_call: TRBV5-8
d_call: NA
j_call: TRBJ1-2
cdr3_nt: TGTGCCAGCAGACGGGCAGCGACAGGAAATAACTATGGCTACACCTTC
cdr3_aa: CASRRAATGNNYGYTF

clone_size: NA
v_call: TRBV7-2
d_call: TRBD1
j_call: TRBJ2-3
cdr3_nt: TGTGCCAGCAGCTTGACAGGGGGGGCAGATACGCAGTATTTT
cdr3_aa: CASSLTGGADTQYF

clone_size: NA
v_call: TRBV5-1
d_call: NA
j_call: TRBJ1-3
cdr3_nt: TGCGCCAGCAGCTTGGCGGGATTCTCTGGAAACACCATATATTTT
cdr3_aa: CASSLAGFSGNTIYF

clone_size: NA
v_call: TRBV10-3
d_call: NA
j_call: TRBJ2-7
cdr3_nt: TGTGCCTCCACCCGGGACATCTCCTACGAGCAGTACTTC
cdr3_aa: CASTRDISYEQYF

clone_size: NA
v_call: TRBV18
d_call: TRBD2
j_call: TRBJ2-7
cdr3_nt: TGTGCCAGCTCTCCCGGGGGGGGAGGCTACGAGCAGTACTTC
cdr3_aa: CASSPGGGGYEQYF

clone_size: NA
v_call: TRBV19
d_call: NA
j_call: TRBJ1-5
cdr3_nt: TGTGCCAGTAGTATCCCCCGGGGCAATCAGCCCCAGCATTTT
cdr3_aa: CASSIPRGNQPQHF

clone_size: NA
v_call: TRBV4-1
d_call: TRBD1
j_call: TRBJ2-4
cdr3_nt: TGCGCCAGCAGCCTTAGGACAGGGGGCAAAAACATTCAGTACTTC
cdr3_aa: CASSLRTGGKNIQYF

clone_size: NA
v_call: TRBV5-1
d_call: NA
j_call: TRBJ2-5
cdr3_nt: TGCGCCAGCAGCCTGGATCCCTCAGAGACCCAGTACTTC
cdr3_aa: CASSLDPSETQYF

clone_size: NA
v_call: TRBV11-1
d_call: NA
j_call: TRBJ1-1
cdr3_nt: TGTGCCAGCAGCTTACAGGGGACTGAAGCTTTCTTT
cdr3_aa: CASSLQGTEAFF

clone_size: NA
v_call: TRBV7-8
d_call: TRBD1
j_call: TRBJ1-4
cdr3_nt: TGTGCCAGCAGCACACAGGGGAGCAGTGAAAAACTGTTTTTT
cdr3_aa: CASSTQGSSEKLFF

clone_size: NA
v_call: TRBV2
d_call: NA
j_call: TRBJ2-6
cdr3_nt: TGTGCCAGCAGTCTAGACCTCTCTGGGGCCAACGTCCTGACTTTC
cdr3_aa: CASSLDLSGANVLTF

clone_size: NA
v_call: TRBV10-1
d_call: TRBD1
j_call: TRBJ1-5
cdr3_nt: TGCGCCAGCTTCCGGGACAGGGAAAGGAATAGCAATCAGCCCCAGCATTTT
cdr3_aa: CASFRDRERNSNQPQHF

clone_size: NA
v_call: TRBV2
d_call: NA
j_call: TRBJ1-1
cdr3_nt: TGTGCCAGCAGTGAGGAGGGGACCACTGAAGCTTTCTTT
cdr3_aa: CASSEEGTTEAFF

clone_size: NA
v_call: TRBV6-6
d_call: TRBD2
j_call: TRBJ2-1
cdr3_nt: TGTGCCAGCAGTCTCCGACTAGCGGTTGAGCAGTTCTTC
cdr3_aa: CASSLRLAVEQFF

clone_size: NA
v_call: TRBV13
d_call: NA
j_call: TRBJ2-7
cdr3_nt: TGTGCCAGCAGCGCCCGACTGAGCTCCTACGAGCAGTACTTC
cdr3_aa: CASSARLSSYEQYF

clone_size: medium-sized
v_call: TRBV7-9
d_call: TRBD1
j_call: TRBJ1-2
cdr3_nt: TGTGCCAGCAGTCAGACAGGGGGTGGCTACACCTTC
cdr3_aa: CASSQTGGGYTF